Below are 32 T cell receptor beta chains sequenced from a single sample in a study of T cell responses to AZD1222 COVID-19 vaccine. Libraries were prepared by immunoSEQ multiplex PCR; TCRdb keeps only in-frame clonotypes and omits some of them. This table holds over 140,000 clones, almost 95% found once. This specimen consisted of peripheral blood, obtained 28 days after the second AZD1222 dose. The receptors stem from an adult who received the AZD1222 COVID-19 vaccine.

This chain links TRBV29-1 with TRBJ1-1, with 7 bases that match TRBD1. CDR1 and CDR2 (germline): SQVTM, ANQGSEA. The CDR3 has 12 amino acids. The V segment lost 8 bases and the J segment 3 bases; nucleotides outside the gene matches: 6. The CDR3 here is CSTRTGHTEAFF. CDR3 DNA sequence: TGCAGCACTCGGACAGGCCACACTGAAGCTTTCTTT.

The chain carries TRBV19 and TRBJ1-5; D remains unclear. Per the germline V gene, CDR1 is LNHDA and CDR2 is SQIVND (reference sequence). The CDR3 extends over 13 amino acids. Trimming stripped 0 bases from V and 7 bases from J, with 7 bases between. The CDR3 DNA is TGTGCCAGTAGTATAGACACAATCCAGCCCCAGCATTTT. This translates into CASSIDTIQPQHF.

This clone is a singleton in its sample. A junction boundary mismatches the germline segment, possibly from a read error. The V call is TRBV28, the J call TRBJ2-4, with D possibly matching TRBD2 (6 bases). Per the germline V gene, CDR1 is MDHEN and CDR2 is SYDVKM. The CDR3 is 16 amino acids. The CDR3 nucleotides are TGTGCCAGCTGTTTATGGAGACGACCGGGGGTGAACATTCAGTACTTC. It encodes CASCLWRRPGVNIQYF.

The V and J genes are TRBV6-2 or TRBV6-3 and TRBJ1-2; D gene unclear. Trimming left V 3 bases short and J 1 base short, with 9 bases between. In germline, CDR1 is MNHEY, CDR2 SVGEGT. There are 14 residues in the CDR3. The CDR3 DNA is TGTGCCAGCAGTTATGACAAAGATAACTATGGCTACACCTTC. This gives the protein CASSYDKDNYGYTF.

This clone was recorded only once. The chain uses TRBV11-3 and TRBJ2-7; TRBD1 matches at 9 bases. CDR1 is SGHNT, CDR2 YENEEA, per germline. The J segment lost 6 bases and the V segment lost 6 bases, leaving 9 bases of the junction unmatched. The CDR3 runs 14 residues. Here the CDR3 reads CASSSGTGRGEQYF. The CDR3 coding sequence is TGTGCCAGCAGTTCCGGGACAGGGCGAGGCGAGCAGTACTTC.

In this sample, this clone turned up once. V gene TRBV18 combines with J gene TRBJ1-2, with D perhaps matching TRBD1 (6 bases). CDR1 is KGHSH and CDR2 is LQKENI in the germline V gene. V lost 0 bases, J lost 4 bases, and 9 bases lay in between. The CDR3 loop spans 14 amino acids. This CDR3 is CASSPPQGGYGYTF. The CDR3 bases are TGTGCCAGCTCACCACCACAGGGCGGCTATGGCTACACCTTC.

The rearrangement joins TRBV27 to TRBJ1-3; possible D gene TRBD1, 5 bases. The CDR3 loop spans 17 amino acids. V shed 4 bases and J shed 0 bases, with 16 bases lying between them. Germline-derived CDR1 and CDR2 are MNHEY and SMNVEV (reference sequence). Written as DNA, the CDR3 is TGTGCCAGCAGTTCCACATGGACACCTAACTCTGGAAACACCATATATTTT. This codes for CASSSTWTPNSGNTIYF.

The V call is TRBV6-4, the J call TRBJ1-1, with D perhaps matching TRBD1 (5 bases). There are 16 residues in the CDR3. V dropped 6 bases and J dropped 3 bases, with 20 bases sitting between them. Germline lookup yields CDR1 MRHNA and CDR2 SNTAGT. The CDR3 nucleotides read TGTGCCAGCAGGGAGGGGAGACGGAGCTACGACACTGAAGCTTTCTTT. The encoded protein is CASREGRRSYDTEAFF.

V gene TRBV25-1 combines with J gene TRBJ1-3, with unresolved D. The CDR3 loop spans 15 amino acids. The V end was cut by 0 bases, the J end by 0 bases, with 6 bases between. The germline gives CDR1 MGHDK, CDR2 SYGVNS. This chain's CDR3 is CASSEYGVSGNTIYF. The CDR3 DNA reads as TGTGCCAGCAGTGAATATGGGGTCTCTGGAAACACCATATATTTT.

The chain joins TRBV4-1 to TRBJ1-2; D may be TRBD1 (5 bases). Trimming stripped 1 base from V and 5 bases from J, with 8 bases between. The CDR3 consists of 13 residues. The germline gives CDR1 MGHRA, CDR2 YSYEKL. CDR3 DNA: TGCGCCAGCAGCCAAGTGACAGTGTATGGCTACACCTTC. This gives the protein CASSQVTVYGYTF.

The chain is built from TRBV9 and TRBJ2-3, with D possibly TRBD2 on 5 matching bases. Germline V CDR1 and CDR2: SGDLS, YYNGEE. The CDR3 runs 16 residues. V was pared by 3 bases and J by 0 bases, with 14 bases between. CDR3 sequence (DNA): TGTGCCAGCAGCGGTTCAGGAAGCGGAAGCACAGATACGCAGTATTTT. Amino acid sequence: CASSGSGSGSTDTQYF. The full variable domain, its missing parts supplied by reference TRBV9 and TRBJ2-3, is DSGVTQTPKHLITATGQRVTLRCSPRSGDLSVYWYQQSLDQGLQFLIQYYNGEERAKGNILERFSAQQFPDLHSELNLSSLELGDSALYFCASSGSGSGSTDTQYFGPGTRLTVL.

The chain has TRBV4-1 and TRBJ1-2; weak D call: TRBD1 (6 bases). With 5 bases removed from V and 1 base from J, the gap between germline ends came to 11 bases. This CDR3 comprises 14 residues. The germline CDR1 and CDR2 sequences are MGHRA and YSYEKL. Written as DNA, the CDR3 is TGCGCCAGCAGCTCCCGGGACAATAACTATGGCTACACCTTC. It codes for CASSSRDNNYGYTF.

The chain carries TRBV4-1 and TRBJ2-2; 8 bases align to TRBD2. CDR1 and CDR2 from the germline V gene are MGHRA and YSYEKL. The V and J ends lost 2 bases and 2 bases, in that order; junction bases with no gene match: 4. There are 16 residues in the CDR3. The CDR3 bases are TGCGCCAGCAGCCAACTAGCGGGTCTTAACACCGGGGAGCTGTTTTTT. This translates into CASSQLAGLNTGELFF.

V is TRBV28 and J is TRBJ2-7; no clear D gene. Germline CDR1 MDHEN, CDR2 SYDVKM. The CDR3 extends over 11 amino acids. The V end was cut by 3 bases, the J end by 9 bases, with 9 bases between. CDR3 nucleotides: TGTGCCAGCAGTTTCGAGTTAGCGCAGTACTTC. Its protein product is CASSFELAQYF.

This clone appeared a single time. The J gene is TRBJ2-7, the V gene TRBV7-9; no clear D. Germline V lookup: CDR1 SEHNR, CDR2 FQNEAQ (reference sequence). This CDR3 comprises 13 residues. The V and J ends lost 5 bases and 7 bases respectively, with 15 bases between them. In DNA, the CDR3 is TGTGCCAGCAGCCCTGCTTTGGGTAGGGAGCAGTACTTC. Its translation: CASSPALGREQYF.

The V and J genes are TRBV7-8 and TRBJ1-1; no firm D call. There are 16 residues in the CDR3. V was cut by 1 base and J by 8 bases, with 20 bases left in between. Germline V gene sequence: CDR1 SGHVS, CDR2 FQNEAQ. CDR3 DNA sequence: TGTGCCAGCAGCTTAGTCCGAGTTGTCTCTAGACAAGAAGCTTTCTTT. Amino acid sequence: CASSLVRVVSRQEAFF.

This clone is a singleton in its sample. The CDR3 here is CASSGDRGRRYQPQHF. Here the CDR3 DNA reads TGTGCCAGTAGTGGGGACAGGGGGCGTAGGTATCAGCCCCAGCATTTT. This chain joins TRBV19 and TRBJ1-5; 12 bases match TRBD1. The CDR3 spans 16 residues. Germline CDR1 reads LNHDA; CDR2 reads SQIVND (reference sequence). Trimming cost V 5 bases and J 5 bases; bases outside gene matches: 7.

This chain uses TRBV4-3 with TRBJ1-6; tentatively, D is TRBD1 (6 bases). Trimming took 4 bases from V and 0 from J, leaving 16 bases between them. The CDR3 runs to 18 residues. Germline V gives CDR1 LGHNA, CDR2 YSLEER. CDR3 sequence (DNA): TGCGCCAGCAGCCGAGCTTCAACAGGGAGCTCCTATAATTCACCCCTCCACTTT. Amino acid sequence: CASSRASTGSSYNSPLHF.

The V call is TRBV7-2, the J call TRBJ2-2; either TRBD1 or TRBD2 may supply D (5 bases each). The CDR3 spans 14 residues. CDR1 SGHTA and CDR2 FQGNSA come from the germline V gene. V was trimmed by 5 bases and J by 4 bases, leaving 11 bases between them. CDR3 in amino acids: CASSPQRGTGELFF. The CDR3 nucleotides are TGTGCCAGCAGCCCCCAGAGGGGCACCGGGGAGCTGTTTTTT.

The chain links TRBV10-3 to TRBJ1-3, with D possibly being TRBD1 (5 bases). Between the trimmed V and J ends, which lost 2 bases and 0 bases, there was a span of 8 bases. Per germline, CDR1 ENHRY and CDR2 SYGVKD. The CDR3 is 15 residues long. The CDR3 DNA is TGTGCCATCAGTGAGGGGACCTTCTCTGGAAACACCATATATTTT. Encoded protein: CAISEGTFSGNTIYF.

The V gene is TRBV27, the J gene TRBJ2-7, with TRBD1 identical over 8 bases. The CDR3 is 14 amino acids. V trimming: 2 bases; J trimming: 4 bases; junction bases outside the gene matches: 4. The germline V gene has CDR1 MNHEY and CDR2 SMNVEV (reference sequence). The CDR3, as DNA: TGTGCCAGCAGTTTAACGGACAGGGATTACGAGCAGTACTTC. Amino acids: CASSLTDRDYEQYF.

The chain combines TRBV5-1 with TRBJ2-1, with TRBD2 identical over 8 bases. V shed 4 bases and J 8 bases; nucleotides not matched to a gene: 8. The CDR3 sequence is 14 residues long. Germline CDR1 reads SGHRS; CDR2 reads YFSETQ. The CDR3 loop reads CASSPETSADEQFF. Written as DNA, the CDR3 is TGCGCCAGCAGCCCTGAGACTAGCGCCGATGAGCAGTTCTTC.

This CDR3 is CASSPRGGQAINSPLHF. DNA of the CDR3: TGTGCCAGCAGCCCTAGAGGTGGACAGGCTATTAATTCACCCCTCCACTTT. The chain has TRBV7-2 and TRBJ1-6; 7 nucleotides match TRBD1. The V gene end was trimmed by 5 bases and the J gene end by 6 bases; junction bases not matched to a gene: 13. CDR1 SGHTA and CDR2 FQGNSA come from the germline V gene. The CDR3 sequence is 17 residues long.

The J gene is TRBJ1-4, the V gene TRBV28, with a tentative D call TRBD1 (6 bases). Germline loops: CDR1 MDHEN, CDR2 SYDVKM. V lost 6 bases and J 7 bases, leaving 9 bases between the germline ends. The CDR3 is 12 amino acids. The CDR3 region has the DNA TGTGCCAGCAGGGACAGTTCTGAAAAACTGTTTTTT. The encoded protein is CASRDSSEKLFF.

J is TRBJ1-5 and V is TRBV19; 8 nucleotides align to TRBD1. Looked up from germline, CDR1 is LNHDA and CDR2 is SQIVND (reference sequence). Trimming at V came to 5 bases and at J to 5 bases, leaving 5 bases not matched to a gene. This CDR3 spans 14 amino acids. The CDR3 DNA follows: TGTGCCAGTAGTCCTACAGGGGGTCATCAGCCCCAGCATTTT. The encoded protein is CASSPTGGHQPQHF.

This chain's CDR3 is CAISGDQWAEAFF. The CDR3 DNA follows: TGTGCCATCAGTGGGGATCAATGGGCTGAAGCTTTCTTT. This chain connects TRBV10-3 to TRBJ1-1; D gene uncertain. Germline V gene data show CDR1 as ENHRY and CDR2 as SYGVKD. The CDR3 is 13 amino acids. Trimming took off 4 bases at V and 6 bases at J, with 12 bases between the two ends.

This CDR3 reads CASSMEAHSYNEQFF. CDR3 sequence (DNA): TGTGCCAGTAGTATGGAGGCCCACTCCTACAATGAGCAGTTCTTC. The rearrangement links TRBV19 to TRBJ2-1; D may be TRBD2 (5 bases). V was shortened by 3 bases and J by 0 bases, with 9 bases between the two germline ends. There are 15 residues in the CDR3. The germline V gene encodes CDR1 LNHDA and CDR2 SQIVND (reference sequence). The full variable domain, its missing parts supplied by reference TRBV19 and TRBJ2-1, is DGGITQSPKYLFRKEGQNVTLSCEQNLNHDAMYWYRQDPGQGLRLIYYSQIVNDFQKGDIAEGYSVSREKKESFPLTVTSAQKNPTAFYLCASSMEAHSYNEQFFGPGTRLTVL.

In this sample, this clone turned up a few times. This specimen includes other DNA sequences encoding the same CDR3. The gene calls are TRBV27 and TRBJ1-1; tentatively, D is TRBD1 (5 bases). With 3 bases removed from V and 1 base from J, the gap between germline ends came to 6 bases. The CDR3 has 13 amino acids. Looked up from germline, CDR1 is MNHEY and CDR2 is SMNVEV (reference sequence). The CDR3 reads CASSLGRNTEAFF. The CDR3 DNA reads TGTGCCAGCAGTTTGGGACGGAACACTGAAGCTTTCTTT.

The table lists this clone with a count of one. The V and J genes are TRBV7-9 and TRBJ2-7, with no clear D. V was trimmed by 4 bases and J by 1 base, leaving 11 bases between them. The CDR3 length is 14 residues. CDR1 and CDR2 from the germline V gene are SEHNR and FQNEAQ (reference sequence). The CDR3 reads CASSYRSPSYEQYF. CDR3 bases: TGTGCCAGCAGCTATCGGTCCCCATCCTACGAGCAGTACTTC.

This chain joins TRBV27 and TRBJ2-3; the match to TRBD1 covers 8 bases. After removal of 3 bases from V and 3 bases from J, the junction contained 5 bases not matched to a gene. Germline V lookup: CDR1 MNHEY, CDR2 SMNVEV (reference sequence). This CDR3 has 15 residues. This CDR3 reads CASSFRTGRTDTQYF. The CDR3 nucleotides read TGTGCCAGCAGTTTTCGGACAGGGAGGACAGATACGCAGTATTTT.

This rearrangement joins TRBV18 to TRBJ1-2, with 8 nucleotides matching TRBD1. The CDR3 loop spans 14 amino acids. Germline V lookup: CDR1 KGHSH, CDR2 LQKENI. Trimming took 4 bases from V and 4 from J; bases not matched to a gene: 5. This CDR3 is CASSQPTGGYGYTF. The CDR3 DNA reads as TGTGCCAGCTCACAACCTACAGGGGGCTATGGCTACACCTTC. Filled out from reference TRBV18 and TRBJ1-2, the complete variable domain reads NAGVMQNPRHLVRRRGQEARLRCSPMKGHSHVYWYRQLPEEGLKFMVYLQKENIIDESGMPKERFSAEFPKEGPSILRIQQVVRGDSAAYFCASSQPTGGYGYTFGSGTRLTVV.

The chain recombines TRBV6-5 with TRBJ2-7, with D perhaps matching TRBD1 (6 bases). V was clipped by 2 bases and J by 2 bases, with 13 bases between them. CDR1 MNHEY and CDR2 SVGAGI come from the germline V gene. The CDR3 totals 15 residues. The CDR3 here is CASSYTRGRPYEQYF. The CDR3 DNA is TGTGCCAGCAGTTACACCAGGGGACGACCCTACGAGCAGTACTTC.